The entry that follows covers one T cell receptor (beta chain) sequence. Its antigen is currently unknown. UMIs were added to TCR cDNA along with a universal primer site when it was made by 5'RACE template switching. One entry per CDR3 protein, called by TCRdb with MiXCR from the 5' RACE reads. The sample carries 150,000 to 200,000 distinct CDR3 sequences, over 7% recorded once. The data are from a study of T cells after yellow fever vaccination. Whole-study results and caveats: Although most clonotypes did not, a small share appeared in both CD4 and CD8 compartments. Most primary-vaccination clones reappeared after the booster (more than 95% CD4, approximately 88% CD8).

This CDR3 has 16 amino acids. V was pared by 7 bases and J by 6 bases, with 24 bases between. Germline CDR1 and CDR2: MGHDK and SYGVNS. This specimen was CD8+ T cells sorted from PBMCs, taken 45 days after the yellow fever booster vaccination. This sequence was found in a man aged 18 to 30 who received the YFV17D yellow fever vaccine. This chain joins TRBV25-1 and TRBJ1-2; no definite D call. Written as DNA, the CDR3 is TGTGCCAGCATTTCCGCCCGTTCCGGACCAACGGATGGCTACACCTTC. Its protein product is CASISARSGPTDGYTF.